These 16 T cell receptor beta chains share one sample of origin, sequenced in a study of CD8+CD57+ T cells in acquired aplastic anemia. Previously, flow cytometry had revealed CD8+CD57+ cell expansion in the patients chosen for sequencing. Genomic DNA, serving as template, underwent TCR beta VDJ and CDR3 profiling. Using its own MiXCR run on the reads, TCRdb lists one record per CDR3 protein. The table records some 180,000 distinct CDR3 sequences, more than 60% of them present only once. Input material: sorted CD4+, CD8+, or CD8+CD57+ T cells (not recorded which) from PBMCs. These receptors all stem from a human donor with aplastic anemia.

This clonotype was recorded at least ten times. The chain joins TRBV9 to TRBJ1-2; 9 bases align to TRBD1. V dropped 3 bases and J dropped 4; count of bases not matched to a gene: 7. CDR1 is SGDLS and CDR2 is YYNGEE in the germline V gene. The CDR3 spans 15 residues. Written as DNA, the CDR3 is TGTGCCAGCAGCGATACAGGGGGCGCCGGCTATGGCTACACCTTC. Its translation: CASSDTGGAGYGYTF.

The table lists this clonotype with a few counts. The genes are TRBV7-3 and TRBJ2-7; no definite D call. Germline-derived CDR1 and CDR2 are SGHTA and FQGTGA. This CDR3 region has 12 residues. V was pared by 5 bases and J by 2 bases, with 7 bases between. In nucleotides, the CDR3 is TGTGCCAGCAGCCTGACCCCCTACGAGCAGTACTTC. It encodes CASSLTPYEQYF.

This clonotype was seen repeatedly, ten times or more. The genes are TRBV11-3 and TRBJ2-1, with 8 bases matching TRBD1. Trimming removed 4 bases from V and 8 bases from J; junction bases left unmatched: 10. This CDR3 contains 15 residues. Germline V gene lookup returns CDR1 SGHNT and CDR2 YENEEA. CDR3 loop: CASSSAGGSGHEQFF. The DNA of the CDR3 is TGTGCCAGCAGCTCCGCAGGGGGCAGTGGACATGAGCAGTTCTTC.

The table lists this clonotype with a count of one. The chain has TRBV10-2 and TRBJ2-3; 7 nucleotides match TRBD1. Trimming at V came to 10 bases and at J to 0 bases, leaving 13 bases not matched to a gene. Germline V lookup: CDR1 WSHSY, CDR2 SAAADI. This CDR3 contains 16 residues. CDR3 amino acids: CATSDRAISSTDTQYF. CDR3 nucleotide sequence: TGCGCCACCTCAGACAGGGCCATTTCTAGCACAGATACGCAGTATTTT.

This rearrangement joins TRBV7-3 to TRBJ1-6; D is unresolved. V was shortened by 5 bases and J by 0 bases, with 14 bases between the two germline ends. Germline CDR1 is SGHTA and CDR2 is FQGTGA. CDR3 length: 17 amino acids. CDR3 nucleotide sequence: TGTGCCAGCAGCCCCCTTCGCGGGAGCTCCTATAATTCACCCCTCCACTTT. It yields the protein CASSPLRGSSYNSPLHF.

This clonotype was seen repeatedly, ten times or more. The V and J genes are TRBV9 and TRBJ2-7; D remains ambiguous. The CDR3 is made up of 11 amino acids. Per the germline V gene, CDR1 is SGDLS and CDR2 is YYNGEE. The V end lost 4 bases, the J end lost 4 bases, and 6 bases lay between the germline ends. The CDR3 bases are TGTGCCAGCAGCCGAGGATACGAGCAGTACTTC. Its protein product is CASSRGYEQYF.

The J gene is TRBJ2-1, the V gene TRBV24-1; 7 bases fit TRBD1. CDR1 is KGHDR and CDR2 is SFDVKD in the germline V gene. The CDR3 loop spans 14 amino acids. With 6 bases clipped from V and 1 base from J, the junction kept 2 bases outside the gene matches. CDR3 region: CATSSRGSYNEQFF. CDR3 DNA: TGTGCCACCAGTAGCAGGGGGTCCTACAATGAGCAGTTCTTC.

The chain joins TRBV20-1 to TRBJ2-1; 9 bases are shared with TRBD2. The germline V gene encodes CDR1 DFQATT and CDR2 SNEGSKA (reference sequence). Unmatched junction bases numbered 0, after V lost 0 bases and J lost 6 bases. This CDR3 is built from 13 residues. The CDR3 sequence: CSAREGLANEQFF. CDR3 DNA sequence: TGCAGTGCTAGAGAGGGACTAGCCAATGAGCAGTTCTTC.

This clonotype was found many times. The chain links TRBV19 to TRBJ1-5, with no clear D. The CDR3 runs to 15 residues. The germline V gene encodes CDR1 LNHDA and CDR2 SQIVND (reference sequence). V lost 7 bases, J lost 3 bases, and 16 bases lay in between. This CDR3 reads CASNMMAGNNQPQHF. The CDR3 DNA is TGTGCCAGTAATATGATGGCGGGGAACAATCAGCCCCAGCATTTT.

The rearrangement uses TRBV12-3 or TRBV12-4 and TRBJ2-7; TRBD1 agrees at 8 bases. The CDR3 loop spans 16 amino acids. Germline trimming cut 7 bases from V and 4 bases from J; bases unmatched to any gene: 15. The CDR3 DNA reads TGTGCCAGCAAAGTCGGGACAGGTCTACTGAGATACGAGCAGTACTTC. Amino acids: CASKVGTGLLRYEQYF.

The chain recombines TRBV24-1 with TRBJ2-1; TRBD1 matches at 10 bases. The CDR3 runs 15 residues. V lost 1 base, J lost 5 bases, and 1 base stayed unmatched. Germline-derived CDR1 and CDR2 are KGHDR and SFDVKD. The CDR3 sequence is CATSDFGQGDNEQFF. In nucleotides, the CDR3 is TGTGCCACCAGTGATTTCGGACAGGGGGACAATGAGCAGTTCTTC.

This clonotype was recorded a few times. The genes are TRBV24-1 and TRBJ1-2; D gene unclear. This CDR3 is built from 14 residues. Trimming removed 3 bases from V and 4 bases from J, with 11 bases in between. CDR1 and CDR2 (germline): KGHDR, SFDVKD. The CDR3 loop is CATSDPSQRYGYTF. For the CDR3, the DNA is TGTGCCACCAGTGATCCCTCCCAGCGCTATGGCTACACCTTC.

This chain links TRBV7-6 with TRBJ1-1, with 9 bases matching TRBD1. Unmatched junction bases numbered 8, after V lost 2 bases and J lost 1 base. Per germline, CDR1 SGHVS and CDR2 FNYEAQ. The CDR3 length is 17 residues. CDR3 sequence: CASSLPLPGQGNTEAFF. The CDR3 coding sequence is TGTGCCAGCAGCTTACCGCTTCCGGGACAGGGGAACACTGAAGCTTTCTTT.

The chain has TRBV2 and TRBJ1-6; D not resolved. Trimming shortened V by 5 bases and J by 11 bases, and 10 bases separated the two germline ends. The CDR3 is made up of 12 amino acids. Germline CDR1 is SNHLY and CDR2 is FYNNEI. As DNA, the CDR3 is TGTGCCAGCAGTCTACAGCGGCCACCCCTCCACTTT. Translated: CASSLQRPPLHF.

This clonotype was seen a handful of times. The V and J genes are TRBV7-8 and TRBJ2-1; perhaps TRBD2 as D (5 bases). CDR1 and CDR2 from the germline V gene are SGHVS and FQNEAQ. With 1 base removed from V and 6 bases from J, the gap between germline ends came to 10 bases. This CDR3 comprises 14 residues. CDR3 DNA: TGTGCCAGCAGCTTAGGGACTTTTGGCAATGAGCAGTTCTTC. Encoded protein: CASSLGTFGNEQFF.

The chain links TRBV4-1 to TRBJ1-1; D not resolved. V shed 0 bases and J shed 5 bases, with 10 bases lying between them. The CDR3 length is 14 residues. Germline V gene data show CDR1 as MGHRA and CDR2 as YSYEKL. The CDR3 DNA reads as TGCGCCAGCAGCCAAGATATTGGGCATACTGAAGCTTTCTTT. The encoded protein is CASSQDIGHTEAFF.